A single sample is the source of the 29 T cell receptor beta chains below, sequenced in a study of T cells in Graves' hyperthyroidism and ophthalmopathy. TCR beta CDR3 sequences were amplified from RNA transcripts. A set of HTBI primers served as the primers for a first-round RT-PCR of the TCR CDR3. From the multiplex PCR reads, TCRdb called clonotypes with MiXCR, one entry per CDR3 protein. The sample consists of some 370,000 distinct CDR3 sequences, over 12% of them appearing once. The sequenced sample consisted of blood. The receptors originated from a man aged 45-60 years with Graves' ophthalmopathy.

This clonotype was picked up many times. The J gene is TRBJ2-1, the V gene TRBV30; D not certain. Germline loops: CDR1 GTSNPN, CDR2 SVGIG (reference sequence). CDR3 length equals 11 residues. V lost 5 bases and J 4 bases, leaving 6 bases between the germline ends. The CDR3 DNA follows: TGTGCCTGGTTGAAGTACAATGAGCAGTTCTTC. Residues: CAWLKYNEQFF.

Ten or more counts support this clonotype. The chain links TRBV27 to TRBJ2-7; 11 positions match TRBD2. Germline loops: CDR1 MNHEY, CDR2 SMNVEV (reference sequence). The CDR3 spans 15 residues. The J segment lost 2 bases and the V segment lost 6 bases, leaving 6 bases of the junction unmatched. The DNA for the CDR3 is TGTGCCAGCAGCCAAACTAGCGGGGGAACCTACGAGCAGTACTTC. Amino acids: CASSQTSGGTYEQYF.

This clonotype was picked up a small number of times. This may be a read error: a much more frequent sequence differs by one nucleotide. In DNA, the CDR3 is TGTGCCGGCAGCTTAAGTCGGGCCCTATTACCCTACAATGAGCAGTTCTTC. This codes for CAGSLSRALLPYNEQFF. The rearrangement joins TRBV7-9 to TRBJ2-1; D uncertain. The CDR3 contains 17 residues. Germline loops: CDR1 SEHNR, CDR2 FQNEAQ (reference sequence).

The CDR3, as DNA: TGTGCCATCAGTGCGATCTCTGGATCCGGCACAGATACGCAGTATTTT. It encodes CAISAISGSGTDTQYF. The chain carries TRBV10-3 and TRBJ2-3, with unresolved D. V was shortened by 4 bases and J by 1 base, with 15 bases between the two germline ends. Germline CDR1 reads ENHRY; CDR2 reads SYGVKD. This CDR3 is 16 amino acids long.

This clonotype was detected a few times. The chain employs TRBV6-2 or TRBV6-3 and TRBJ1-4; 9 positions agree with TRBD1. The CDR3 runs 13 residues. V shed 2 bases and J 13 bases; nucleotides not matched to a gene: 5. Germline CDR1 MNHEY, CDR2 SVGEGT. This CDR3 is CASSYGQGKRLFF. CDR3 DNA sequence: TGTGCCAGCAGTTACGGACAGGGGAAACGACTGTTTTTT.

The chain has TRBV9 and TRBJ1-4; D gene unclear. CDR3 length equals 14 residues. Between the trimmed V and J ends, which lost 4 bases and 4 bases, there was a span of 11 bases. Germline CDR1 SGDLS, CDR2 YYNGEE. CDR3 DNA: TGTGCCAGCAGCCCCGGACGGAATAATGAAAAACTGTTTTTT. The encoded protein is CASSPGRNNEKLFF.

V is TRBV7-3 and J is TRBJ2-3; TRBD1 aligns across 10 bases. CDR1 SGHTA and CDR2 FQGTGA come from the germline V gene. This CDR3 is 16 amino acids long. The V segment lost 2 bases and the J segment 5 bases; nucleotides outside the gene matches: 7. The CDR3 DNA reads as TGTGCCAGCAGCTTAGGACTAGACAGGGGGCTAGATACGCAGTATTTT. It is translated as CASSLGLDRGLDTQYF.

This clonotype was seen many times. This chain links TRBV11-2 with TRBJ2-1; D perhaps matches TRBD2 (6 bases). V was pared by 3 bases and J by 2 bases, with 11 bases between. Germline V lookup: CDR1 SGHAT, CDR2 FQNNGV. This CDR3 contains 15 residues. CDR3 protein: CASSFGRGAYNEQFF. In DNA form, the CDR3 reads TGTGCCAGCAGCTTCGGGCGGGGCGCCTACAATGAGCAGTTCTTC. The whole variable domain, remainder taken from reference TRBV11-2 and TRBJ2-1, is EAGVAQSPRYKIIEKRQSVAFWCNPISGHATLYWYQQILGQGPKLLIQFQNNGVVDDSQLPKDRFSAERLKGVDSTLKIQPAKLEDSAVYLCASSFGRGAYNEQFFGPGTRLTVL.

This clonotype has a handful of counts. This chain joins TRBV6-1 and TRBJ2-5; TRBD1 aligns across 10 bases. Germline V gives CDR1 MNHNS, CDR2 SASEGT. The CDR3 spans 15 residues. Trimming cost V 7 bases and J 4 bases; bases outside gene matches: 9. The CDR3 protein is CASTHDRGRGETQYF. Written as DNA, the CDR3 is TGTGCCAGCACCCACGACAGGGGGCGCGGAGAGACCCAGTACTTC.

The chain recombines TRBV19 with TRBJ2-7; possibly TRBD2 for D (6 bases). V was clipped by 6 bases and J by 5 bases, with 17 bases between them. The CDR3 spans 14 residues. Germline V gives CDR1 LNHDA, CDR2 SQIVND (reference sequence). CDR3 amino acids: CASSSGTPGDEQYF. For the CDR3, the DNA is TGTGCCAGTAGCTCCGGGACCCCGGGGGACGAGCAGTACTTC.

This clonotype was counted at least ten times. This chain uses TRBV6-1 with TRBJ2-7; D might be TRBD2 (6 bases). Trimming removed 1 base at V and 4 bases at J, with 23 bases between. Germline V gene lookup returns CDR1 MNHNS and CDR2 SASEGT. This CDR3 spans 18 amino acids. The CDR3: CASSEGGGAPARWYEQYF. The CDR3 bases are TGTGCCAGCAGTGAAGGAGGAGGGGCGCCCGCCCGGTGGTACGAGCAGTACTTC.

This chain links TRBV6-5 with TRBJ2-5, with 13 positions matching TRBD2. Germline CDR1 and CDR2: MNHEY and SVGAGI. This CDR3 is 17 amino acids long. The trim removed 0 bases at V and 2 bases at J, leaving 3 bases unmatched. The CDR3 sequence is CASSYSKLAGGQETQYF. As DNA, the CDR3 is TGTGCCAGCAGTTACTCGAAACTAGCGGGAGGGCAAGAGACCCAGTACTTC.

The sample holds many counts of this clonotype. The V gene is TRBV7-6, the J gene TRBJ2-1; 8 positions match TRBD2. V shed 1 base, J shed 4 bases, and the junction held 15 bases outside the gene matches. Germline V lookup: CDR1 SGHVS, CDR2 FNYEAQ. The CDR3 runs 19 residues. This CDR3 reads CASSLVASGHGAGYNEQFF. The CDR3 DNA reads as TGTGCCAGCAGCTTAGTGGCTAGCGGGCACGGGGCGGGGTACAATGAGCAGTTCTTC.

This clonotype was counted at least ten times. This chain uses TRBV28 with TRBJ2-7; 11 bases fit TRBD2. Germline loops: CDR1 MDHEN, CDR2 SYDVKM. Losses at the gene ends were 4 bases for V and 3 bases for J; bases not matched to a gene: 14. This CDR3 is built from 18 residues. The CDR3 DNA reads as TGTGCCAGCAGTTCAGCAAGGGGAACCGGGACTAGCGGCTACGAGCAGTACTTC. Protein: CASSSARGTGTSGYEQYF.

V and J are TRBV6-1 and TRBJ2-3; D is unresolved. Trimming cost V 10 bases and J 4 bases, with 18 bases left between them. The V gene's germline CDR1 is MNHNS and CDR2 SASEGT. The CDR3 sequence is 14 residues long. The CDR3 sequence is CATKPRIFADTQYF. CDR3 nucleotide sequence: TGTGCCACCAAACCTAGGATTTTCGCAGATACGCAGTATTTT.

The rearrangement uses TRBV30 and TRBJ2-7; 13 nucleotides match TRBD2. Trimming took 5 bases from V and 4 from J; bases not matched to a gene: 5. Germline V gene data show CDR1 as GTSNPN and CDR2 as SVGIG (reference sequence). The CDR3 sequence is 14 residues long. CDR3 region: CAWGGTSGMYEQYF. CDR3 in DNA: TGTGCCTGGGGCGGGACTAGCGGGATGTACGAGCAGTACTTC.

This clonotype was counted many times. The V call is TRBV5-1, the J call TRBJ2-7; TRBD2 agrees at 14 bases. In germline, CDR1 is SGHRS, CDR2 YFSETQ. The CDR3 runs to 15 residues. Trimming removed 5 bases from V and 7 bases from J; junction bases left unmatched: 8. This CDR3 reads CASRGGLAGVGEQYF. The CDR3 nucleotides read TGCGCCAGCAGGGGGGGACTAGCGGGAGTAGGGGAGCAGTACTTC. The variable domain in full, completed from reference TRBV5-1 and TRBJ2-7, reads KAGVTQTPRYLIKTRGQQVTLSCSPISGHRSVSWYQQTPGQGLQFLFEYFSETQRNKGNFPGRFSGRQFSNSRSEMNVSTLELGDSALYLCASRGGLAGVGEQYFGPGTRLTVT.

This clonotype showed up many times. The chain has TRBV18 and TRBJ2-5, with unresolved D. The germline V gene encodes CDR1 KGHSH and CDR2 LQKENI. This CDR3 region has 15 residues. V dropped 2 bases and J dropped 2 bases, with 12 bases sitting between them. CDR3 bases: TGTGCCAGCTCACCAGTAGCAGGACCTCAAGAGACCCAGTACTTC. Its protein product is CASSPVAGPQETQYF.

Ten or more counts support this clonotype. V usage is TRBV7-9 and J usage is TRBJ2-7; D gene ambiguous. The V end was cut by 2 bases, the J end by 3 bases, with 8 bases between. The germline V gene encodes CDR1 SEHNR and CDR2 FQNEAQ (reference sequence). There are 13 residues in the CDR3. CDR3 protein: CASSLIGFYEQYF. For the CDR3, the DNA is TGTGCCAGCAGCTTAATCGGTTTCTACGAGCAGTACTTC. Full variable domain (rest looked up from reference TRBV7-9 and TRBJ2-7): DTGVSQNPRHKITKRGQNVTFRCDPISEHNRLYWYRQTLGQGPEFLTYFQNEAQLEKSRLLSDRFSAERPKGSFSTLEIQRTEQGDSAMYLCASSLIGFYEQYFGPGTRLTVT.

This clonotype was picked up a small number of times. The chain has TRBV7-9 and TRBJ2-3; D is unresolved. Germline CDR1 reads SEHNR; CDR2 reads FQNEAQ (reference sequence). Trimming cost V 3 bases and J 6 bases, with 16 bases left between them. The CDR3 spans 15 residues. In DNA form, the CDR3 reads TGTGCCAGCAGCTTTCAGGCACCTGAGATGGATACGCAGTATTTT. Encoded protein: CASSFQAPEMDTQYF.

This clonotype was seen repeatedly, ten times or more. The chain has TRBV11-2 and TRBJ2-3, with 8 bases matching TRBD2. Germline CDR1 reads SGHAT; CDR2 reads FQNNGV. The CDR3 spans 14 residues. The ends lost 5 bases at V and 5 bases at J; junction bases unmatched: 6. The CDR3 bases are TGTGCCAGCAGCCCGGGGGGGAGTGGAGATACGCAGTATTTT. The encoded protein is CASSPGGSGDTQYF. The full variable domain, with the rest looked up from reference TRBV11-2 and TRBJ2-3, is EAGVAQSPRYKIIEKRQSVAFWCNPISGHATLYWYQQILGQGPKLLIQFQNNGVVDDSQLPKDRFSAERLKGVDSTLKIQPAKLEDSAVYLCASSPGGSGDTQYFGPGTRLTVL.

This clonotype was detected only a few times. One base away lies a much larger clone, so this may be a sequencing read error. The rearrangement joins TRBV28 to TRBJ2-2; D may match TRBD1 or TRBD2 (5 bases each). This CDR3 region has 14 residues. The V end lost 3 bases, the J end lost 1 base, and 6 bases lay between the germline ends. CDR1 and CDR2 from the germline V gene are MDHEN and SYDVKM. CDR3 sequence: CASSFGGNTGELFF. CDR3 nucleotide sequence: TGTGCCAGCAGTTTTGGGGGGAACACCGGGGAGCTGTTTTTT.

This clonotype has a count of ten or more. The chain links TRBV12-3 or TRBV12-4 to TRBJ2-3; D remains ambiguous. The CDR3 loop spans 14 amino acids. Trimming pared 2 bases from V and 5 bases from J, leaving 11 bases between. DNA for the CDR3: TGTGCCAGCAGTTTACGGCCCGCCGAAGATACGCAGTATTTT. Protein sequence: CASSLRPAEDTQYF.

This clonotype was seen at least ten times. This rearrangement joins TRBV2 to TRBJ1-2; possible D gene TRBD1, 6 bases. V was clipped by 4 bases and J by 1 base, with 10 bases between them. This CDR3 has 14 amino acids. CDR1 is SNHLY, CDR2 FYNNEI, per germline. The CDR3 coding sequence is TGTGCCAGCAGTGGGGGGACATTTAACTATGGCTACACCTTC. Translation gives CASSGGTFNYGYTF. The whole variable domain, remainder taken from reference TRBV2 and TRBJ1-2, is EPEVTQTPSHQVTQMGQEVILRCVPISNHLYFYWYRQILGQKVEFLVSFYNNEISEKSEIFDDQFSVERPDGSNFTLKIRSTKLEDSAMYFCASSGGTFNYGYTFGSGTRLTVV.

This clonotype was observed a few times. CDR3 in amino acids: CASSYQGLENTGELFF. Here the CDR3 DNA reads TGTGCCAGCAGTTACCAGGGACTAGAGAACACCGGGGAGCTGTTTTTT. The chain carries TRBV6-1 and TRBJ2-2; 8 bases align to TRBD2. Germline V CDR1 and CDR2: MNHNS, SASEGT. The junction had 6 bases not matched to a gene; V was cut back by 5 bases and J by 1 base. The CDR3 runs to 16 residues.

This clonotype was seen repeatedly, ten times or more. The chain recombines TRBV7-9 with TRBJ2-5; D might be TRBD2 (6 bases). The CDR3 is made up of 13 amino acids. V was cut by 5 bases and J by 6 bases, with 13 bases left in between. Looked up from germline, CDR1 is SEHNR and CDR2 is FQNEAQ (reference sequence). CDR3 sequence reads: CASSPGGVQTQYF. CDR3 DNA: TGTGCCAGCAGCCCTGGAGGGGTGCAGACCCAGTACTTC.

This clonotype was counted at least ten times. The chain has TRBV27 and TRBJ2-1; 13 nucleotides agree with TRBD2. V gave up 6 bases and J gave up 5 bases; unmatched junction bases: 10. This CDR3 spans 17 amino acids. Per the germline V gene, CDR1 is MNHEY and CDR2 is SMNVEV (reference sequence). Here the CDR3 reads CASRQQTGTSGDNEQFF. CDR3 nucleotide sequence: TGTGCCAGCAGGCAACAAACCGGGACTAGCGGGGACAATGAGCAGTTCTTC.

The chain uses TRBV7-9 and TRBJ2-7, with 7 bases matching TRBD2. Germline lookup yields CDR1 SEHNR and CDR2 FQNEAQ (reference sequence). This CDR3 region has 16 residues. The trim removed 3 bases at V and 0 bases at J, leaving 8 bases unmatched. CDR3 sequence reads: CASSFFIGTTSYEQYF. The CDR3 nucleotides read TGTGCCAGCAGCTTCTTCATTGGGACTACCTCCTACGAGCAGTACTTC.

The chain couples TRBV15 to TRBJ2-5; 7 nucleotides agree with TRBD2. The CDR3 is made up of 15 amino acids. From germline, CDR1 is LNHNV and CDR2 YYDKDF (reference sequence). Losses at the gene ends were 1 base for V and 5 bases for J; bases not matched to a gene: 7. The CDR3 protein is CATSRVIAGPETQYF. CDR3 nucleotides: TGTGCCACCAGCAGAGTAATAGCGGGCCCGGAGACCCAGTACTTC.